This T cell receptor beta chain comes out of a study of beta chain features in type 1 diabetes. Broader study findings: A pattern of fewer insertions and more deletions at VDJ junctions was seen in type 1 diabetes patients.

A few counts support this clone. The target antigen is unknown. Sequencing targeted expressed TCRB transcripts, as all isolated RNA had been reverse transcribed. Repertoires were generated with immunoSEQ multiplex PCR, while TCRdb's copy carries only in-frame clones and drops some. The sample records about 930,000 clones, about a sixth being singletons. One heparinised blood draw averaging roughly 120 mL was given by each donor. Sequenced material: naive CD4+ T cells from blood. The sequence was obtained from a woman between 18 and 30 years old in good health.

The CDR3 here is CASSLWQSSSGANVLTF. DNA of the CDR3: TGCGCCAGCAGCCTCTGGCAGTCAAGCTCTGGGGCCAACGTCCTGACTTTC. The chain recombines TRBV5-1 with TRBJ2-6, with D unclear. This CDR3 has 17 amino acids. The V gene's germline CDR1 is SGHRS and CDR2 YFSETQ. V was pared by 4 bases and J by 0 bases, with 14 bases between.